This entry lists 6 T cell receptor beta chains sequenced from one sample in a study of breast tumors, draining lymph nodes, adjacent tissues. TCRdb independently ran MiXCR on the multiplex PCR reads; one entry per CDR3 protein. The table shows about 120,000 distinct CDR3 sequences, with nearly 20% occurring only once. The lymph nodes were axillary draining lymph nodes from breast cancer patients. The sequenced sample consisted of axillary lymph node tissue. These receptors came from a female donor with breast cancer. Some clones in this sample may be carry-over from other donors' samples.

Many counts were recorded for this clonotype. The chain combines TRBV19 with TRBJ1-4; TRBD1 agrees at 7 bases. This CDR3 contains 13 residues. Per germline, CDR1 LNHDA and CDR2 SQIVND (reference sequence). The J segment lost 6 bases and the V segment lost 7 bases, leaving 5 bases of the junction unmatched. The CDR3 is CASKGTADEKLFF. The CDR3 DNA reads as TGTGCCAGTAAGGGGACAGCAGATGAAAAACTGTTTTTT.

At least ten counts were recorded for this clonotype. The CDR3 here is CASKDRQGSNQPQHF. The CDR3, as DNA: TGTGCCAGTAAGGATCGACAGGGGAGCAATCAGCCCCAGCATTTT. The chain is built from TRBV19 and TRBJ1-5; TRBD1 matches 8 bases. V dropped 7 bases and J dropped 1; count of bases not matched to a gene: 6. The CDR3 runs to 15 residues. Germline CDR1 and CDR2: LNHDA and SQIVND (reference sequence).

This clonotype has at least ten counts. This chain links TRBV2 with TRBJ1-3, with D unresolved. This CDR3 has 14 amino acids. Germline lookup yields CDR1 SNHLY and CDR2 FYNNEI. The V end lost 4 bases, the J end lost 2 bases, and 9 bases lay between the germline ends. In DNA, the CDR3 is TGTGCCAGCAGTGGGGTAGGGACTGGAAACACCATATATTTT. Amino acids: CASSGVGTGNTIYF.

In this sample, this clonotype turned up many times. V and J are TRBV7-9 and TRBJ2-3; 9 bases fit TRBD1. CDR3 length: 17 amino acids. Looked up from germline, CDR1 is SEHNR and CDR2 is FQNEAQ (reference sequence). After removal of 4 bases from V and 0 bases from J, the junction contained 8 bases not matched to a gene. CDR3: CASSSGTGSSSTDTQYF. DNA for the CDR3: TGTGCCAGCAGCTCGGGGACAGGGAGTTCTAGCACAGATACGCAGTATTTT.

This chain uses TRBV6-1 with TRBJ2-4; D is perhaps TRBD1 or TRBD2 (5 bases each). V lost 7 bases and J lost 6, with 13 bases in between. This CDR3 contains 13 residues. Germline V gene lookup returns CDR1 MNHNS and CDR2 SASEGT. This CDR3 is CASIGAGLNIQYF. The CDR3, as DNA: TGTGCCAGCATCGGGGCAGGGCTAAACATTCAGTACTTC.

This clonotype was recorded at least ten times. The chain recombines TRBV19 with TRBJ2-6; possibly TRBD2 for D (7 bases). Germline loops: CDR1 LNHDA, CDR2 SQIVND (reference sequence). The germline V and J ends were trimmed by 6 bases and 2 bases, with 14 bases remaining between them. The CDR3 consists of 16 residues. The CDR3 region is CASRAGQFTGANVLTF. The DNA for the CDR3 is TGTGCCAGTAGAGCGGGACAATTTACTGGGGCCAACGTCCTGACTTTC.